Listed below are T cell receptor beta chains from one sample, sequenced in a study of post-analysis software for immune sequencing data. TCRdb processed the PCR reads anew with MiXCR; each CDR3 protein has one entry. The sample carries 750,000 to 950,000 distinct CDR3 sequences, around 50% recorded once. The sequenced sample was blood. The receptors originated from a girl aged 5 to 17 with multiple sclerosis. Each CDR3 is given with its conserved first and last residue. The D gene is left open where the match is weak. Expanded clones get a size class; other rows say once, few or many, or leave the size out.

cdr3_length | clone_size | j_call | d_call | v_call | cdr3_nt | cdr3_aa
13 | NA | TRBJ1-1 | NA | TRBV20-1 | TGCAGTGCTAGCATAAGGACGAACACTGAAGCTTTCTTT | CSASIRTNTEAFF
17 | NA | TRBJ1-5 | NA | TRBV6-6 | TGTGCCAGCAGTTACTCGTGGGTCGTATGGGGCAATCAGCCCCAGCATTTT | CASSYSWVVWGNQPQHF
16 | few | TRBJ1-1 | TRBD1 | TRBV5-1 | TGCGCCAGCAGCCCTCCCCGGACAGGGGCAAACACTGAAGCTTTCTTT | CASSPPRTGANTEAFF
15 | once | TRBJ2-5 | NA | TRBV20-1 | TGCAGTGCTAGAGTAGGACTAACACACCAAGAGACCCAGTACTTC | CSARVGLTHQETQYF
13 | few | TRBJ2-1 | NA | TRBV7-9 | TGTGCCAGCAGCCCGGTTGGGTCCTATGAGCAGTTCTTC | CASSPVGSYEQFF
15 | NA | TRBJ2-1 | TRBD2 | TRBV9 | TGTGCCAGCAGCTCGTCGCTAGCGGGAGTGGATGAGCAGTTCTTC | CASSSSLAGVDEQFF
14 | few | TRBJ2-7 | TRBD1 | TRBV29-1 | TGCAGCGTTGGAGACAGGGTGAACATCTACGAGCAGTACTTC | CSVGDRVNIYEQYF
13 | few | TRBJ1-2 | NA | TRBV27 | TGTGCCAGCAGTTTAATTGGTTCGGGGGGCTACACCTTC | CASSLIGSGGYTF
15 | NA | TRBJ2-7 | TRBD2 | TRBV20-1 | TGCAGTGCTAGGGACGGGACTAGCGTCTCCTACGAGCAGTACTTC | CSARDGTSVSYEQYF
16 | few | TRBJ2-1 | TRBD2 | TRBV14 | TGTGCCAGCAGCCCCCGACTAGCGGGGGTAATAATTGAGCAGTTCTTC | CASSPRLAGVIIEQFF
16 | NA | TRBJ2-7 | NA | TRBV5-1 | TGCGCCAGCAGCCCTGGCGCTGGGGACGGTACCTACGAGCAGTACTTC | CASSPGAGDGTYEQYF
13 | NA | TRBJ1-2 | NA | TRBV2 | TGTGCCAGCAGTGAAGTGGGGGGCGGTGGCTACACCTTC | CASSEVGGGGYTF
15 | NA | TRBJ2-6 | NA | TRBV12-3/TRBV12-4 | TGTGCCAGCAGTTCTGCGGGATCTGGGGCCAACGTCCTGACTTTC | CASSSAGSGANVLTF
13 | NA | TRBJ2-1 | NA | TRBV7-2 | TGTGCCAGCGCGCGGGGGAGGGGGCTTGAGCAGTTCTTC | CASARGRGLEQFF
13 | once | TRBJ1-2 | NA | TRBV5-1 | TGCGCCAGCAGCTTGGACAGCAGTCGCGGCTACACCTTC | CASSLDSSRGYTF
18 | NA | TRBJ2-5 | TRBD2 | TRBV20-1 | TGCAGCGCTAACGTTCCATTCGGACTAGCGGGAGGGAACAATGAGCAGTACTTC | CSANVPFGLAGGNNEQYF
17 | few | TRBJ2-3 | TRBD2 | TRBV6-5 | TGTGCCAGCAGTTACGGGAGCGGGAGGCGACACACAGATACGCAGTATTTT | CASSYGSGRRHTDTQYF
15 | few | TRBJ1-2 | NA | TRBV7-9 | TGTGCCGGCAGCCCGATCCGGGACCTACTAAATGGCTACACCTTC | CAGSPIRDLLNGYTF
19 | few | TRBJ2-3 | TRBD2 | TRBV7-9 | TGTGCCAGCAGCCTTCCTACCAGGGGACTAGCGGACTCCACAGATACGCAGTATTTT | CASSLPTRGLADSTDTQYF
14 | NA | TRBJ2-7 | NA | TRBV3-1 | TGTGCCAGCAGCCACCGTTTGGGGTCCTACGAGCAGTACTTC | CASSHRLGSYEQYF
13 | NA | TRBJ2-5 | NA | TRBV20-1 | TGCAGTGCTAGAGCGACTAGTAGGGAGACCCAGTACTTC | CSARATSRETQYF
14 | few | TRBJ1-5 | NA | TRBV28 | TGTGCCAGCAGTTTAGGCCTTGGCGGTCAGCCCCAGCATTTT | CASSLGLGGQPQHF
13 | NA | TRBJ1-5 | NA | TRBV29-1 | TGCAGCGTTGCGAAAGGTAGCAATCAGCCCCAGCATTTT | CSVAKGSNQPQHF
15 | NA | TRBJ1-1 | TRBD1 | TRBV7-9 | TGTGCCAGCAGCTCGAGACAGGGGGCTGGCACTGAAGCTTTCTTT | CASSSRQGAGTEAFF
14 | NA | TRBJ1-2 | NA | TRBV6-6 | TGTGCCAGCAGTAACCGGGACACGGGATATGGCTACACCTTC | CASSNRDTGYGYTF
14 | NA | TRBJ2-3 | NA | TRBV9 | TGTGCCAGCAGCCTAAGCAGTTTGGGAGATACGCAGTATTTT | CASSLSSLGDTQYF
16 | few | TRBJ2-5 | NA | TRBV12-3/TRBV12-4 | TGTGCCAGCAGTTTAGACCGCGGCGAAACTCAAGAGACCCAGTACTTC | CASSLDRGETQETQYF
14 | NA | TRBJ2-7 | TRBD2 | TRBV29-1 | TGCAGCGTCGGAGGGACTAGCGTATCCTACGAGCAGTACTTC | CSVGGTSVSYEQYF
15 | NA | TRBJ2-4 | NA | TRBV29-1 | TGCAGCGTTGAGTCATGGACATCAGCCAAAAACATTCAGTACTTC | CSVESWTSAKNIQYF
12 | few | TRBJ2-5 | NA | TRBV20-1 | TGCAGTGCCGCTAGGGGAACAGAGACCCAGTACTTC | CSAARGTETQYF
15 | NA | TRBJ2-1 | TRBD1 | TRBV12-5 | TGTGCTAGTGGCAATGACAGGGGGGAGATCAATGAGCAGTTCTTC | CASGNDRGEINEQFF
14 | few | TRBJ2-7 | TRBD1 | TRBV5-1 | TGCGCCAGCCATTTTTCGACAGGGAACGACGAGCAGTACTTC | CASHFSTGNDEQYF
16 | NA | TRBJ1-2 | TRBD1 | TRBV5-1 | TGCGCCAGCAGCGGGGACCGGGACAGGGGATCCTATGGCTACACCTTC | CASSGDRDRGSYGYTF